The 17 T cell receptor beta chains presented below share a single source sample, sequenced in a study of regulatory T cells in long-lasting Graves disease. Combining iRepertoire HTBI primers with Arm-PCR of CDR3 regions, the authors built TCR beta libraries. TCRdb reprocessed the multiplex PCR reads via MiXCR and lists one record per CDR3 protein. The sample gives 650,000 to 850,000 distinct CDR3 sequences, about 32% of which show up once; roughly 40% is in the top ten. Described time point: persistent/refractory GD, antithyroid drugs over 5 years with positive TRAb. TCR sequences were obtained from RNA taken from PBMCs. Material: peripheral blood mononuclear cells (PBMCs), obtained when the disease was refractory, from a patient treated with antithyroid drugs. The source is a female donor with Graves disease.

A few counts support this clonotype. The chain recombines TRBV4-2 with TRBJ1-2; no clear D gene. This CDR3 is 15 amino acids long. V lost 7 bases and J 4 bases, leaving 19 bases between the germline ends. The germline gives CDR1 LGHNA, CDR2 YNFKEQ. CDR3 DNA: TGTGCCAGCACCCGAAAAGGCACAGCTCTCTATGGCTACACCTTC. Its protein product is CASTRKGTALYGYTF.

This clonotype was observed many times. This chain links TRBV6-1 with TRBJ1-2; 8 nucleotides match TRBD1. The CDR3 is made up of 14 amino acids. Germline CDR1 is MNHNS and CDR2 is SASEGT. Trimming cost V 4 bases and J 4 bases; bases outside gene matches: 5. CDR3 DNA sequence: TGTGCCAGCAGTGCTACCGGGACAGGCTATGGCTACACCTTC. Protein sequence: CASSATGTGYGYTF.

In its sample, this clonotype was seen a few times. The chain combines TRBV5-1 with TRBJ2-7, with D tentatively TRBD2 (5 bases). Germline CDR1 and CDR2: SGHRS and YFSETQ. Trimming left V 4 bases short and J 4 bases short, with 24 bases between. The CDR3 length is 17 residues. The CDR3 DNA is TGCGCCAGCAGCCCCCGGGTCCCCGAACTCCGGAGGTACGAGCAGTACTTC. Its protein product is CASSPRVPELRRYEQYF.

This clonotype was recorded a few times. This chain uses TRBV6-1 with TRBJ1-6; 8 bases agree with TRBD1. V was clipped by 6 bases and J by 9 bases; unmatched bases: 7. The CDR3 runs 14 residues. Germline CDR1 is MNHNS and CDR2 is SASEGT. CDR3 bases: TGTGCCAGCAGCCAAGGACAGGGAGCTTCACCCCTCCACTTT. It codes for CASSQGQGASPLHF.

V gene TRBV6-1 combines with J gene TRBJ1-2, with a weak D call TRBD1 (6 bases). V lost 7 bases and J 4 bases, leaving 16 bases between the germline ends. CDR3 length: 14 residues. Germline assignment: CDR1 MNHNS and CDR2 SASEGT. The CDR3 loop reads CASTLSPGAYGYTF. CDR3 sequence (DNA): TGTGCCAGCACCCTATCCCCAGGGGCCTATGGCTACACCTTC.

J is TRBJ2-3 and V is TRBV7-2, with 7 bases matching TRBD2. The CDR3 is 13 amino acids. J gave up 2 bases and V 8 bases, and 4 bases lay outside the gene matches. The germline CDR1 and CDR2 sequences are SGHTA and FQGNSA. The CDR3: CASATSATDTQYF. The CDR3 DNA reads TGTGCCAGCGCAACTAGCGCCACAGATACGCAGTATTTT.

The gene calls are TRBV27 and TRBJ2-5; TRBD2 matches 7 bases. The CDR3 extends over 15 amino acids. CDR1 and CDR2 from the germline V gene are MNHEY and SMNVEV (reference sequence). The V and J ends lost 8 bases and 2 bases, in that order; junction bases with no gene match: 11. The DNA of the CDR3 is TGTGCCAGCGGGCAAAGGACTAGACCACAAGAGACCCAGTACTTC. Its protein is CASGQRTRPQETQYF.

In this sample, this clonotype turned up a few times. V is TRBV27 and J is TRBJ1-1; D possibly corresponds to TRBD1 (5 bases). V was clipped by 3 bases and J by 0 bases, with 17 bases between them. Germline V lookup: CDR1 MNHEY, CDR2 SMNVEV (reference sequence). CDR3 length: 17 residues. This CDR3 reads CASSFTMTGRMNTEAFF. Written as DNA, the CDR3 is TGTGCCAGCAGTTTTACTATGACGGGACGGATGAACACTGAAGCTTTCTTT.

In its sample, this clonotype was seen a few times. It differs at one base from a far larger clone, so likely a read error. The CDR3 DNA reads as TGTGCCAGCAGTCGTACCGGGACAGGGGTTTTGAACACTGAAGCTTTCTTT. Translated: CASSRTGTGVLNTEAFF. This chain uses TRBV7-3 with TRBJ1-1, with 10 bases that match TRBD1. V lost 6 bases to trimming and J lost 0 bases; unmatched junction nucleotides: 10. Germline CDR1 reads SGHTA; CDR2 reads FQGTGA. There are 17 residues in the CDR3. The entire variable domain, with the rest obtained from reference TRBV7-3 and TRBJ1-1, is as follows: GAGVSQTPSNKVTEKGKYVELRCDPISGHTALYWYRQSLGQGPEFLIYFQGTGAADDSGLPNDRFFAVRPEGSVSTLKIQRTERGDSAVYLCASSRTGTGVLNTEAFFGQGTRLTVV.

This chain uses TRBV25-1 with TRBJ1-2; perhaps TRBD1 as D (5 bases). The germline V and J ends were trimmed by 7 bases and 6 bases, with 18 bases remaining between them. The CDR3 has 14 residues. Germline V gene sequence: CDR1 MGHDK, CDR2 SYGVNS. CDR3 sequence (DNA): TGTGCCAGCACGGAGGGGCTCCGGGAGGATGGCTACACCTTC. Translating it yields CASTEGLREDGYTF.

This rearrangement joins TRBV19 to TRBJ1-1, with TRBD1 as a possible D gene (5 bases). This CDR3 is built from 15 residues. CDR1 is LNHDA, CDR2 SQIVND, per germline (reference sequence). The V and J ends lost 1 base and 2 bases respectively, with 11 bases between them. DNA of the CDR3: TGTGCCAGTAGTATAGGTTCAGGGATTAACACTGAAGCTTTCTTT. Protein product: CASSIGSGINTEAFF.

This clonotype turned up a few times. The rearrangement joins TRBV5-1 to TRBJ1-1; a possible D gene is TRBD1 (5 bases). Per germline, CDR1 SGHRS and CDR2 YFSETQ. The CDR3 has 13 amino acids. V lost 0 bases, J lost 7 bases, and 10 bases lay in between. CDR3 coding DNA: TGCGCCAGCAGCTTGGATAGGGGCGGTGAAGCTTTCTTT. Residues: CASSLDRGGEAFF.

The J gene is TRBJ1-6, the V gene TRBV27; D possibly corresponds to TRBD1 (6 bases). The length of the CDR3 is 19 residues. Trimming took off 5 bases at V and 6 bases at J, with 26 bases between the two ends. CDR1 and CDR2 (germline): MNHEY, SMNVEV (reference sequence). The CDR3 loop reads CASSTFGGRGGLANSPLHF. CDR3 in DNA: TGTGCCAGCAGTACCTTTGGGGGGCGGGGGGGGCTGGCTAATTCACCCCTCCACTTT.

V usage is TRBV7-9 and J usage is TRBJ2-1, with a tentative D call TRBD1 (6 bases). The germline V gene has CDR1 SEHNR and CDR2 FQNEAQ (reference sequence). V was pared by 3 bases and J by 0 bases, with 9 bases between. CDR3 size: 15 residues. This CDR3 is CASSFRGHSYNEQFF. In DNA form, the CDR3 reads TGTGCCAGCAGCTTCCGGGGACACTCCTACAATGAGCAGTTCTTC.

This clonotype was observed once. This chain uses TRBV9 with TRBJ1-1; D is undetermined. This CDR3 has 17 residues. The V gene lost 4 bases and the J gene lost 2 bases, with 21 bases spanning the gap. Germline V CDR1 and CDR2: SGDLS, YYNGEE. CDR3 region: CASSIEPTRSPNTEAFF. The CDR3 bases are TGTGCCAGCAGCATAGAACCCACAAGGTCCCCCAACACTGAAGCTTTCTTT.

The chain links TRBV28 to TRBJ2-1; the match to TRBD2 covers 7 bases. The length of the CDR3 is 13 residues. CDR1 is MDHEN and CDR2 is SYDVKM in the germline V gene. J lost 7 bases, V lost 5 bases, and 5 bases had no gene match. The CDR3 sequence is CASSTAGENEQFF. The DNA of the CDR3 is TGTGCCAGCAGTACGGCGGGGGAAAATGAGCAGTTCTTC.

The V call is TRBV27, the J call TRBJ2-7; either TRBD1 or TRBD2 may fit D (5 bases each). The CDR3 is 14 residues long. The V end was cut by 10 bases, the J end by 4 bases, with 20 bases between. Looked up from germline, CDR1 is MNHEY and CDR2 is SMNVEV (reference sequence). The CDR3 here is CATCQGRARYEQYF. The CDR3 DNA is TGTGCCACCTGCCAGGGACGCGCAAGGTACGAGCAGTACTTC.